This passage covers 2 T cell receptor beta chains from one sample sequenced in a study of blood T cell repertoires in COVID-19. Using immunoSEQ multiplex PCR, the repertoire was profiled, and TCRdb retains in-frame clones only, with some absent. The sample contains 18,000 or so clones, 85% to 95% of which appear only once. The sample comprised peripheral blood. These receptors were obtained from a woman aged 50 to 60 with active COVID-19.

CDR3 nucleotides: TGTGCCAGCAGCTCTCAGGGGTCCGACACTGAAGCTTTCTTT. This codes for CASSSQGSDTEAFF. The rearrangement joins TRBV7-9 to TRBJ1-1; D may be TRBD1 (6 bases). V lost 4 bases to trimming and J lost 3 bases, with 12 bases between them. CDR1 is SEHNR, CDR2 FQNEAQ, per germline (reference sequence). CDR3 size: 14 residues. Using reference TRBV7-9 and TRBJ1-1 for the parts outside the CDR3, the full variable domain is DTGVSQNPRHKITKRGQNVTFRCDPISEHNRLYWYRQTLGQGPEFLTYFQNEAQLEKSRLLSDRFSAERPKGSFSTLEIQRTEQGDSAMYLCASSSQGSDTEAFFGQGTRLTVV.

V and J are TRBV6-5 and TRBJ1-5, with 7 bases identical to TRBD1. The CDR3 is 13 residues long. The germline V gene has CDR1 MNHEY and CDR2 SVGAGI. The V gene end was trimmed by 6 bases and the J gene end by 5 bases; junction bases not matched to a gene: 4. Here the CDR3 DNA reads TGTGCCAGCAGGAGAGACAGGGATCAGCCCCAGCATTTT. The encoded protein is CASRRDRDQPQHF.